The clone carrying this T cell receptor (beta chain) has just one count. This CDR3 spans 16 amino acids. J was trimmed by 6 bases and V by 5 bases; bases with no gene match: 11. Germline V gene data show CDR1 as PRHDT and CDR2 as FYEKMQ (reference sequence). The sample originates from a study of T cell changes during pregnancy in multiple sclerosis. This table comes from immunoSEQ multiplex PCR, and its TCRdb copy is limited to in-frame clones, with some not included. The repertoire has about 44,000 clones, about 95% of them found once; the top ten carry 0.89%. The sequencing here drew on peripheral blood, taken in the second trimester of pregnancy. This TCR derives from a female donor with multiple sclerosis, enrolled in a pregnancy study. The V call is TRBV13, the J call TRBJ2-2; 8 positions agree with TRBD2. The CDR3 is CASSLYQAGGAGELFF. The DNA of the CDR3 is TGTGCCAGCAGCCTCTACCAGGCGGGGGGCGCCGGGGAGCTGTTTTTT.